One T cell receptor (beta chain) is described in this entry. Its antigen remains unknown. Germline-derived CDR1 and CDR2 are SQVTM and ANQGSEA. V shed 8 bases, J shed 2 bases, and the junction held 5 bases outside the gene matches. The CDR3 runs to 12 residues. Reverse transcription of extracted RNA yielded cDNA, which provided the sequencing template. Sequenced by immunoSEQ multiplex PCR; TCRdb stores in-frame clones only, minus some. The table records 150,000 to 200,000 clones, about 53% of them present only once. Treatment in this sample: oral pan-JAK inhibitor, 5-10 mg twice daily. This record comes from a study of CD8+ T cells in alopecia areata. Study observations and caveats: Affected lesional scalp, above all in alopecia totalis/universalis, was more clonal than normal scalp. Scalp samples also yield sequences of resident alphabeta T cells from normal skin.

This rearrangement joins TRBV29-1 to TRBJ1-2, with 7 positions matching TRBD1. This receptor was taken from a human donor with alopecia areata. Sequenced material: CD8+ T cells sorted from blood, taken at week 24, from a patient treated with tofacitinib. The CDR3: CSTGTENYGYTF. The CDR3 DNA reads TGCAGCACGGGGACAGAAAACTATGGCTACACCTTC.